The following is a TCR beta chain sequence with its context. Sequencing was performed with immunoSEQ multiplex PCR; in TCRdb, only in-frame clones are kept and a portion is missing. The sample has fewer than 65,000 clones, 82% seen once. This specimen comes from a study of OX40 agonist ivuxolimab in advanced cancers. With 1 base removed from V and 6 bases from J, the gap between germline ends came to 10 bases. The germline gives CDR1 SGHTA, CDR2 FQGNSA. The CDR3 spans 14 residues. The chain uses TRBV7-2 and TRBJ2-1; D not certain. This TCR was sampled from an adult with an advanced solid tumor such as melanoma, head and neck, liver or kidney cancer. The source material was CD4+ or CD8+ T cells sorted from blood, sampled in a trial of the OX40 agonist ivuxolimab. Written as DNA, the CDR3 is TGTGCCAGCAGCTTAGTGCCAGCACTCAATGAGCAGTTCTTC. Its translation is CASSLVPALNEQFF.